This section outlines one T cell receptor (beta chain) sequence together with its context. The antigen remains unidentified. Per the germline V gene, CDR1 is MDHEN and CDR2 is SYDVKM. This CDR3 has 12 amino acids. Deletions cut 3 bases from V and 7 bases from J, with 9 bases between. The assay was immunoSEQ multiplex PCR, and TCRdb's table has in-frame clones only and misses some. The sample lists about 140,000 clones; around nine tenths were seen once. Analysis merged second doses at about 4 or about 12 weeks. This specimen belongs to a study of T cell responses to AZD1222 COVID-19 vaccine. Study results and caveats: Dominant CD4 TCR responses targeted spike regions 160-218 and 743-854. It should be noted that donors were predominantly white British and more often female, and clonal diversity was possibly underestimated. Spike-specific TCR breadth rose after two AZD1222 doses, and depth rose as well.

The chain is built from TRBV28 and TRBJ1-1; maybe TRBD1 (5 bases). This clonotype originated in an adult who received the AZD1222 COVID-19 vaccine. The sample here was peripheral blood, taken 28 days after the second AZD1222 dose. CDR3 in DNA: TGTGCCAGCAGTTTTGGCAGGGTTGAAGCTTTCTTT. The encoded protein is CASSFGRVEAFF.